This TCR beta chain comes out of a study of CXCR3-negative and CXCR3-positive naive CD8 T cells. Study findings and constraints: Comparison of naive cells showed more hydrophobic TRB CDR3s in CXCR3-positive than in CXCR3-negative naive cells.

With UMI labels, 5' RACE was used to prepare the TRB cDNA libraries. TCRdb reanalyzed the 5' RACE reads and collapses them to one entry per CDR3 protein, without DNA. The listing records 150,000 to 180,000 distinct CDR3 sequences. The CDR3 is 11 residues long. On this clonotype itself: Its antigen is currently unknown.

Sequenced: naive CXCR3+ CD8+ T cells from blood. As to subset: CD45RO-CCR7+CD27+CD95- naive CD8+ T cells expressing CXCR3 (TNR3+). This receptor was identified in a human donor in good health. Some clones in this sample may be carry-over from other donors' samples. The rearrangement links TRBV12-3 or TRBV12-4 to TRBJ1-1. The CDR3 spells CASSQPPEALF.